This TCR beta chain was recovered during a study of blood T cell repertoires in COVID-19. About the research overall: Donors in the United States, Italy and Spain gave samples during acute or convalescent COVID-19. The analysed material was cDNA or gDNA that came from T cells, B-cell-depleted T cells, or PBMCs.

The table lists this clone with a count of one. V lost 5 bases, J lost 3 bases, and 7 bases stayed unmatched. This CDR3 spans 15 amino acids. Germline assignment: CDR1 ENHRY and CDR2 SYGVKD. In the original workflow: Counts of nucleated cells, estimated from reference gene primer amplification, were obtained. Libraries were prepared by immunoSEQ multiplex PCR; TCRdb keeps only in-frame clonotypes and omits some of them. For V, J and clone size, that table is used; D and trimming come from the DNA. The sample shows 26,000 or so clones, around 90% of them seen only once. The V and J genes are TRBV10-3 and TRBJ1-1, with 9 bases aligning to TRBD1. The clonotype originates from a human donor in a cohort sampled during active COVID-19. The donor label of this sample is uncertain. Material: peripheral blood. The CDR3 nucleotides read TGTGCCATCAGTCCACGGACAGGGGAATACACTGAAGCTTTCTTT. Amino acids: CAISPRTGEYTEAFF.